This T cell receptor (beta chain) was identified during a study of blood T cell repertoires in COVID-19. Study details: The United States, Italy and Spain were the sources of the acute and convalescent COVID-19 samples. Nucleic acid was either cDNA or gDNA, and it came from T cells, B-cell-depleted T cells, or PBMCs.

V lost 6 bases to trimming and J lost 5 bases, with 13 bases between them. The length of the CDR3 is 13 residues. The germline V gene has CDR1 SQVTM and CDR2 ANQGSEA. As processed by the authors: Reference gene primer amplification gave estimated nucleated cell counts. The method was immunoSEQ multiplex PCR; TCRdb's version includes in-frame clones alone and lacks a portion of them. The V and J calls and clone size are taken from that table; D and trimming were inferred from the DNA. The data hold tens of thousands of clones, with more than 85% observed a single time. Sequencing was performed on peripheral blood. This rearrangement joins TRBV29-1 to TRBJ1-4, with D unresolved. This TCR came from a human donor with active COVID-19. The donor label of this sample is uncertain. CDR3 residues: CSVSEAGNEKLFF. The CDR3 coding sequence is TGCAGCGTCTCTGAAGCGGGAAATGAAAAACTGTTTTTT.